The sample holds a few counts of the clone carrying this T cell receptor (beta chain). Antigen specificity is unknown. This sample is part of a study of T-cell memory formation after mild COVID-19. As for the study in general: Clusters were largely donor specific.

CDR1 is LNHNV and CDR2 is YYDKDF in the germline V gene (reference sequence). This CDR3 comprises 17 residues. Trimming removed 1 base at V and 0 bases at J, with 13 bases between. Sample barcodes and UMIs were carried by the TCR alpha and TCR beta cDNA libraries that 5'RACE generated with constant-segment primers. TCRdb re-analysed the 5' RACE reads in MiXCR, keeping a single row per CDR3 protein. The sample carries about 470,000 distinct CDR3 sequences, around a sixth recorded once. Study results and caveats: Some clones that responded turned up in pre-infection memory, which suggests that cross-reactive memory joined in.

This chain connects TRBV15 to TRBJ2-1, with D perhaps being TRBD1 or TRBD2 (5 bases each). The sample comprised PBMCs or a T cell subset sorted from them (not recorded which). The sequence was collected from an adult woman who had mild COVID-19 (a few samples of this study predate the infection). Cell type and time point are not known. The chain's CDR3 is CATSRAGAASSYNEQFF. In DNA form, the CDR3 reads TGTGCCACCAGCAGAGCCGGGGCGGCTAGCTCCTACAATGAGCAGTTCTTC.